Below are 10 T cell receptor beta chains sequenced from a single sample in a study of OX40 agonist ivuxolimab in advanced cancers. The repertoire was sequenced with immunoSEQ multiplex PCR; TCRdb's copy has only in-frame clones and lacks some. The sample lists some 66,000 clones; 60% to 80% were seen once. The source material was CD4+ or CD8+ T cells sorted from blood, sampled in a trial of the OX40 agonist ivuxolimab. The receptors originated from an adult with an advanced solid tumor such as melanoma, head and neck, liver or kidney cancer.

The genes are TRBV27 and TRBJ2-3; D not certain. There are 16 residues in the CDR3. V lost 1 base and J 0 bases, leaving 11 bases between the germline ends. The germline V gene has CDR1 MNHEY and CDR2 SMNVEV (reference sequence). CDR3 sequence (DNA): TGTGCCAGCAGTTTATGGTATACCTCTAGCACAGATACGCAGTATTTT. This gives the protein CASSLWYTSSTDTQYF.

The chain is built from TRBV5-8 and TRBJ1-1; D uncertain. The V gene lost 7 bases and the J gene lost 7 bases, with 11 bases spanning the gap. The CDR3 sequence is 11 residues long. Germline assignment: CDR1 SGHTS and CDR2 YDEGEE. This CDR3 is CASRMNLEAFF. The DNA for the CDR3 is TGTGCCAGCCGGATGAATCTTGAAGCTTTCTTT.

The genes are TRBV11-3 and TRBJ2-2; perhaps TRBD2 as D (6 bases). Per germline, CDR1 SGHNT and CDR2 YENEEA. The germline V and J ends were trimmed by 3 bases and 5 bases, with 10 bases remaining between them. The CDR3 extends over 14 amino acids. CDR3 protein: CASSFGTRTGELFF. CDR3 sequence (DNA): TGTGCCAGCAGCTTCGGGACTCGAACCGGGGAGCTGTTTTTT.

CDR3 amino acids: CAIRGQSENYGYTF. CDR3 bases: TGTGCCATCAGGGGACAGTCGGAGAACTATGGCTACACCTTC. The chain couples TRBV10-3 to TRBJ1-2; TRBD1 matches at 7 bases. V dropped 6 bases and J dropped 2; count of bases not matched to a gene: 6. This CDR3 spans 14 amino acids. Germline V CDR1 and CDR2: ENHRY, SYGVKD.

The chain joins TRBV2 to TRBJ2-7; 9 nucleotides match TRBD2. CDR1 is SNHLY, CDR2 FYNNEI, per germline. The length of the CDR3 is 12 residues. The V and J ends lost 10 bases and 4 bases, in that order; junction bases with no gene match: 5. CDR3 sequence reads: CAKRTSEYEQYF. In DNA, the CDR3 is TGTGCCAAACGGACTAGCGAGTACGAGCAGTACTTC.

This clone appeared a single time. This chain connects TRBV5-1 to TRBJ1-1, with D uncertain. The CDR3 runs to 14 residues. The V gene's germline CDR1 is SGHRS and CDR2 YFSETQ. Trimming cost V 5 bases and J 1 base, with 12 bases left between them. The chain's CDR3 is CASRVIVGNTEAFF. CDR3 bases: TGCGCCAGCAGGGTTATAGTCGGGAACACTGAAGCTTTCTTT.

This clone was seen only once. The chain couples TRBV10-3 to TRBJ2-7, with TRBD2 matching over 12 bases. CDR3 length: 13 amino acids. Trimming removed 8 bases from V and 2 bases from J; junction bases left unmatched: 1. In germline, CDR1 is ENHRY, CDR2 SYGVKD. The CDR3 spells CAISSGGAYEQYF. CDR3 in DNA: TGTGCCATCTCTAGCGGGGGGGCCTACGAGCAGTACTTC.

The chain combines TRBV6-5 with TRBJ1-1, with D possibly matching TRBD1 (6 bases). Trimming removed 2 bases at V and 2 bases at J, with 12 bases between. Germline V lookup: CDR1 MNHEY, CDR2 SVGAGI. There are 15 residues in the CDR3. As DNA, the CDR3 is TGTGCCAGCAGTTACGGGGGGGCCCACAACACTGAAGCTTTCTTT. It specifies CASSYGGAHNTEAFF.

The chain combines TRBV10-3 with TRBJ1-1, with TRBD1 matching over 10 bases. The ends lost 5 bases at V and 6 bases at J; junction bases unmatched: 6. The CDR3 runs 14 residues. The germline V gene has CDR1 ENHRY and CDR2 SYGVKD. The CDR3 DNA reads as TGTGCCATCAGTCGGACAGGGGGTCGTGCTGAAGCTTTCTTT. It translates to CAISRTGGRAEAFF.

The V call is TRBV27, the J call TRBJ2-1; D gene uncertain. Germline loops: CDR1 MNHEY, CDR2 SMNVEV (reference sequence). Deletions cut 6 bases from V and 4 bases from J, with 7 bases between. CDR3 length equals 12 residues. CDR3 amino acids: CASRATYNEQFF. Written as DNA, the CDR3 is TGTGCCAGCAGGGCTACTTACAATGAGCAGTTCTTC.